Each of the 5 T cell receptor beta chains below was sequenced from the same sample in a study of T cells in Graves' hyperthyroidism and ophthalmopathy. TCR beta CDR3 region amplification was performed from RNA transcripts. The TCR CDR3 was amplified in a first-round RT-PCR using the HTBI primer set. TCRdb re-analysed the multiplex PCR reads in MiXCR, keeping a single row per CDR3 protein. The sample has hundreds of thousands of distinct CDR3 sequences, about 38% seen once; the top ten hold about 8.9%. Input material: blood. Receptors were obtained from a man between 18 and 29 years old with Graves' hyperthyroidism.

The rearrangement joins TRBV5-1 to TRBJ2-3, with 7 bases aligning to TRBD1. Germline CDR1 is SGHRS and CDR2 is YFSETQ. The length of the CDR3 is 16 residues. The V and J ends lost 0 bases and 2 bases, in that order; junction bases with no gene match: 6. The CDR3 nucleotides read TGCGCCAGCAGCTTGGCCGGGACAGCGCTCACAGATACGCAGTATTTT. It yields the protein CASSLAGTALTDTQYF.

Notes on this clonotype: Likely a read error: the CDR3 ends without its conserved phenylalanine or tryptophan. No DNA is shown, since the ends of the CDR3 on it are uncertain; the CDR3 is the one TCRdb lists. The rearrangement links TRBV15 to TRBJ1-4; the table's D call, TRBD1, was not checked against the DNA. Both ends counted, the CDR3 spans 11 residues. Germline V gene sequence: CDR1 LNHNV, CDR2 YYDKDF (reference sequence). The CDR3 sequence is CATSPGTGDSY.

In the case of this clonotype: A read error may be the cause here, since a much bigger clone is one base away. The J gene is TRBJ1-1, the V gene TRBV10-3; D ambiguous. This CDR3 spans 14 amino acids. V lost 5 bases to trimming and J lost 3 bases, with 13 bases between them. The germline gives CDR1 ENHRY, CDR2 SYGVKD. The CDR3 loop is CAISNYGWDTEAFF. The CDR3 bases are TGTGCCATCAGTAACTACGGGTGGGACACTGAAGCTTTCTTT.

This chain connects TRBV15 to TRBJ2-7, with TRBD2 identical over 7 bases. Germline loops: CDR1 LNHNV, CDR2 YYDKDF (reference sequence). CDR3 length equals 16 residues. V was pared by 0 bases and J by 2 bases, with 7 bases of the junction left unmatched. In nucleotides, the CDR3 is TGTGCCACCAGCAGAGATCGTGGGGGAGGGGCCTACGAGCAGTACTTC. Translated, it gives CATSRDRGGGAYEQYF.

The genes are TRBV4-1 and TRBJ1-1; perhaps TRBD1 as D (5 bases). The CDR3 consists of 14 residues. The V gene lost 3 bases and the J gene lost 2 bases, with 10 bases spanning the gap. The germline gives CDR1 MGHRA, CDR2 YSYEKL. CDR3 DNA: TGCGCCAGCAGCCATACGACAGACAACACTGAAGCTTTCTTT. Translation gives CASSHTTDNTEAFF.